The 16 T cell receptor beta chains below all came from one sample that was sequenced in a study of CD8 T cells in Susac syndrome. cDNA came from approximately 0.5 to 1 ug RNA primed by random hexamers. TCRdb passed the immunoSEQ multiplex PCR reads through MiXCR, listing each CDR3 protein once. Among 100,000 to 150,000 distinct CDR3 sequences listed, around 94% were seen once. Material: CD4+ T cells from PBMCs. Source of these receptors: a human donor in good health.

The V call is TRBV4-3, the J call TRBJ1-2; the D is unclear. V gave up 4 bases and J gave up 4 bases, with 13 bases separating them. CDR1 LGHNA and CDR2 YSLEER come from the germline V gene. The CDR3 runs 14 residues. The CDR3 loop reads CASSPETGSYGYTF. The CDR3 DNA is TGCGCCAGCAGCCCCGAGACGGGGAGCTATGGCTACACCTTC.

The chain has TRBV7-2 and TRBJ1-5, with a possible D match to TRBD1 (5 bases). The V gene's germline CDR1 is SGHTA and CDR2 FQGNSA. There are 13 residues in the CDR3. The V end lost 4 bases, the J end lost 7 bases, and 11 bases lay between the germline ends. The CDR3 coding sequence is TGTGCCAGCAGCTCAGGGCTAGTACAGCCCCAGCATTTT. It encodes CASSSGLVQPQHF.

The chain combines TRBV2 with TRBJ2-5, with a possible D match to TRBD1 (5 bases). Between the trimmed V and J ends, which lost 3 bases and 1 base, there was a span of 9 bases. From germline, CDR1 is SNHLY and CDR2 FYNNEI. This CDR3 has 14 residues. CDR3 amino acids: CASSELTVQETQYF. CDR3 nucleotides: TGTGCCAGCAGTGAGCTGACAGTCCAAGAGACCCAGTACTTC.

The chain recombines TRBV5-4 with TRBJ1-2; possibly TRBD1 for D (6 bases). This CDR3 comprises 15 residues. Germline V CDR1 and CDR2: SGHNT, YYREEE (reference sequence). Deletions cut 2 bases from V and 4 bases from J, with 15 bases between. The CDR3 nucleotides read TGTGCCAGCAGCTTTTCAAGTGACAGGAGCTATGGCTACACCTTC. Translating gives CASSFSSDRSYGYTF. Supplemented by reference TRBV5-4 and TRBJ1-2, the full variable domain reads ETGVTQSPTHLIKTRGQQVTLRCSSQSGHNTVSWYQQALGQGPQFIFQYYREEENGRGNFPPRFSGLQFPNYSSELNVNALELDDSALYLCASSFSSDRSYGYTFGSGTRLTVV.

The chain combines TRBV2 with TRBJ2-7; 10 bases line up with TRBD2. The V gene end was trimmed by 3 bases and the J gene end by 4 bases; junction bases not matched to a gene: 12. The CDR3 loop spans 17 amino acids. CDR1 is SNHLY, CDR2 FYNNEI, per germline. DNA for the CDR3: TGTGCCAGCAGTGATGCGGTGGAGTTAGCGGGAGGATACGAGCAGTACTTC. It translates to CASSDAVELAGGYEQYF. The entire variable domain, with the rest obtained from reference TRBV2 and TRBJ2-7, is as follows: EPEVTQTPSHQVTQMGQEVILRCVPISNHLYFYWYRQILGQKVEFLVSFYNNEISEKSEIFDDQFSVERPDGSNFTLKIRSTKLEDSAMYFCASSDAVELAGGYEQYFGPGTRLTVT.

This chain connects TRBV5-1 to TRBJ2-3; 15 nucleotides align to TRBD2. CDR3 size: 16 residues. Germline V gene lookup returns CDR1 SGHRS and CDR2 YFSETQ. V was clipped by 4 bases and J by 4 bases; unmatched bases: 4. The CDR3 coding sequence is TGCGCCAGCAGCCGGACTAGCGGGGGGGGGCCAGATACGCAGTATTTT. Amino acids: CASSRTSGGGPDTQYF.

The CDR3 loop is CASSHGTGGEKLFF. The DNA of the CDR3 is TGTGCCAGCAGTCACGGGACAGGGGGTGAAAAACTGTTTTTT. The chain is built from TRBV6-5 and TRBJ1-4; 11 nucleotides match TRBD1. The CDR3 totals 14 residues. Germline CDR1 MNHEY, CDR2 SVGAGI. V was clipped by 5 bases and J by 7 bases; unmatched bases: 3.

This clonotype was picked up one time. This rearrangement joins TRBV30 to TRBJ1-5, with 7 nucleotides matching TRBD1. Germline lookup yields CDR1 GTSNPN and CDR2 SVGIG (reference sequence). The CDR3 runs 15 residues. The V and J ends lost 0 bases and 1 base, in that order; junction bases with no gene match: 3. The DNA for the CDR3 is TGTGCCTGGAGTGTGACGGACAGGAGCAATCAGCCCCAGCATTTT. This sequence encodes CAWSVTDRSNQPQHF.

The rearrangement links TRBV12-3 or TRBV12-4 to TRBJ1-1; D may be TRBD1 (6 bases). The V end was cut by 4 bases, the J end by 5 bases, with 17 bases between. This CDR3 region has 15 residues. CDR3 nucleotide sequence: TGTGCCAGCAGTTCCCACGGGGAGGGGGGAACTGAAGCTTTCTTT. Translation gives CASSSHGEGGTEAFF.

The gene calls are TRBV5-1 and TRBJ2-1; D remains unclear. V shed 0 bases and J shed 10 bases, with 11 bases lying between them. CDR3 length: 13 amino acids. The V gene's germline CDR1 is SGHRS and CDR2 YFSETQ. Written as DNA, the CDR3 is TGCGCCAGCAGCTTGGCCGGAACAACGGAGCAGTTCTTC. Translating it yields CASSLAGTTEQFF.

CDR3 DNA sequence: TGTGCCAGCAGCGCTTTGGGGGGCCTGGCCACTGAAGCTTTCTTT. It codes for CASSALGGLATEAFF. The V call is TRBV5-5, the J call TRBJ1-1; tentatively, D is TRBD1 (6 bases). Trimming took 4 bases from V and 4 from J, leaving 17 bases between them. CDR1 is SGHKS, CDR2 YYEKEE, per germline (reference sequence). The CDR3 sequence is 15 residues long. The whole variable domain, remainder taken from reference TRBV5-5 and TRBJ1-1, is DAGVTQSPTHLIKTRGQQVTLRCSPISGHKSVSWYQQVLGQGPQFIFQYYEKEERGRGNFPDRFSARQFPNYSSELNVNALLLGDSALYLCASSALGGLATEAFFGQGTRLTVV.

This rearrangement joins TRBV7-9 to TRBJ2-1; no firm D call. Germline CDR1 reads SEHNR; CDR2 reads FQNEAQ (reference sequence). The CDR3 extends over 14 amino acids. The V and J ends lost 5 bases and 3 bases respectively, with 11 bases between them. CDR3 in amino acids: CASSRRRDYNEQFF. The CDR3 DNA sequence: TGTGCCAGCAGCAGGAGAAGGGACTACAATGAGCAGTTCTTC.

This chain uses TRBV20-1 with TRBJ2-7; D unresolved. The V and J ends lost 3 bases and 3 bases respectively, with 9 bases between them. Germline loops: CDR1 DFQATT, CDR2 SNEGSKA (reference sequence). The CDR3 covers 12 residues. As DNA, the CDR3 is TGCAGTGCTAGTCTCCAGAACTACGAGCAGTACTTC. Its translation: CSASLQNYEQYF.

This chain connects TRBV7-9 to TRBJ1-5; a weak D match, TRBD1 (6 bases). Germline V lookup: CDR1 SEHNR, CDR2 FQNEAQ (reference sequence). The length of the CDR3 is 15 residues. With 1 base removed from V and 7 bases from J, the gap between germline ends came to 14 bases. CDR3 amino acids: CASSLGAGEGQPQHF. CDR3 nucleotides: TGTGCCAGCAGCTTAGGTGCAGGGGAGGGGCAGCCCCAGCATTTT.

The CDR3 spells CASTPGRVATEAFF. Here the CDR3 DNA reads TGTGCCAGCACCCCTGGGAGGGTGGCCACTGAAGCTTTCTTT. V usage is TRBV7-8 and J usage is TRBJ1-1; unclear D gene. The CDR3 is made up of 14 amino acids. V lost 7 bases to trimming and J lost 4 bases, with 16 bases between them. Per germline, CDR1 SGHVS and CDR2 FQNEAQ. Together with reference TRBV7-8 and TRBJ1-1, the CDR3 gives the full variable domain: GAGVSQSPRYKVAKRGQDVALRCDPISGHVSLFWYQQALGQGPEFLTYFQNEAQLDKSGLPSDRFFAERPEGSVSTLKIQRTQQEDSAVYLCASTPGRVATEAFFGQGTRLTVV.

This chain joins TRBV11-2 and TRBJ2-5; D might be TRBD1 or TRBD2, each matching 6 bases. The CDR3 totals 20 residues. Deletions cut 5 bases from V and 2 bases from J, with 30 bases between. Germline CDR1 is SGHAT and CDR2 is FQNNGV. CDR3 loop: CASSDLRVLGGGRSQETQYF. CDR3 DNA sequence: TGTGCCAGCAGCGATTTGAGGGTATTGGGGGGCGGCCGATCGCAAGAGACCCAGTACTTC.